The following is a TCR beta chain sequence with its context. Its target is not known. V trimming: 4 bases; J trimming: 1 base; junction bases outside the gene matches: 1. Germline CDR1 and CDR2: SNHLY and FYNNEI. The CDR3 consists of 13 residues. PCR was performed using 60 Vbeta and 13 Jbeta primers. Generated by immunoSEQ multiplex PCR, the TCRdb table keeps only in-frame clones and is missing some. The sample data list over 100,000 clones. The source of the sample is a study of cytomegalovirus exposure and HLA in healthy donors. General observations from the study: As a later analysis revealed, most CMV-associated TCR beta chains appeared HLA-restricted. Earlier results showed most TCR beta V segments being productive about 90% or about 30% of the time.

This chain joins TRBV2 and TRBJ2-7, with 7 bases fitting TRBD1. What was sequenced was PBMCs. The receptor comes from a woman between 35 and 50 years old in good health and CMV-seropositive. The CDR3 here is CASSGRGSYEQYF. CDR3 DNA: TGTGCCAGCAGTGGCAGGGGGTCCTACGAGCAGTACTTC.